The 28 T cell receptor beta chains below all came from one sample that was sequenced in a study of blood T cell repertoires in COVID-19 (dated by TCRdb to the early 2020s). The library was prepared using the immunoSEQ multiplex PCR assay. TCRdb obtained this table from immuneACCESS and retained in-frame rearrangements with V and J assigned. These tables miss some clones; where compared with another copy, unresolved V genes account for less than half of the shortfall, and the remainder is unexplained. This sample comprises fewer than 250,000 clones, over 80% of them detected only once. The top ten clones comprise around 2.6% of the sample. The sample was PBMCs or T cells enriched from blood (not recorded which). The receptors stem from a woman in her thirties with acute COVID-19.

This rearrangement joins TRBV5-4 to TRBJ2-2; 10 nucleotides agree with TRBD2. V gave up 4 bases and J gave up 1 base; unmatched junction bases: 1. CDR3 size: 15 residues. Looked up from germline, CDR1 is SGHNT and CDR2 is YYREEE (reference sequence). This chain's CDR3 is CASSPSGGNTGELFF. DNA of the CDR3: TGTGCCAGCAGCCCTAGCGGGGGGAACACCGGGGAGCTGTTTTTT. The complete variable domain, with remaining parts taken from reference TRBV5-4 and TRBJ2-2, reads ETGVTQSPTHLIKTRGQQVTLRCSSQSGHNTVSWYQQALGQGPQFIFQYYREEENGRGNFPPRFSGLQFPNYSSELNVNALELDDSALYLCASSPSGGNTGELFFGEGSRLTVL.

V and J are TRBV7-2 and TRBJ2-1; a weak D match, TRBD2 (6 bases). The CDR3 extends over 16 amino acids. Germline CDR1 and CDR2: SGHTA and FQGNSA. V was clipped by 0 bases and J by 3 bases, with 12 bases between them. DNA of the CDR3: TGTGCCAGCAGCTTAGCCTCGGGCGGGGTCTACAATGAGCAGTTCTTC. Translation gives CASSLASGGVYNEQFF.

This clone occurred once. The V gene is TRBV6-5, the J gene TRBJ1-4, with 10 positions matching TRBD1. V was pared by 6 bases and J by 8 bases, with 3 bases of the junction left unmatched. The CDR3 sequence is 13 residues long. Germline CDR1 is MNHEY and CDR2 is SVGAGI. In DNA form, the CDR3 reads TGTGCCAGCAGAGACAGGGGGCCCGAAAAACTGTTTTTT. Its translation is CASRDRGPEKLFF.

CDR3 sequence: CASSHGGYSNEKLFF. The CDR3 nucleotides are TGTGCCAGTAGTCACGGCGGTTATTCTAATGAAAAACTGTTTTTT. The chain uses TRBV19 and TRBJ1-4, with D unclear. The CDR3 runs 15 residues. The germline V gene has CDR1 LNHDA and CDR2 SQIVND (reference sequence). V was trimmed by 5 bases and J by 3 bases, leaving 13 bases between them.

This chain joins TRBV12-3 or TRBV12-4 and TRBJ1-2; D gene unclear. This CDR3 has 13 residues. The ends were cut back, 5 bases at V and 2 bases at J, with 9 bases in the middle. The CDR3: CASSLSNNYGYTF. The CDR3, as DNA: TGTGCCAGCAGTCTCAGTAACAACTATGGCTACACCTTC.

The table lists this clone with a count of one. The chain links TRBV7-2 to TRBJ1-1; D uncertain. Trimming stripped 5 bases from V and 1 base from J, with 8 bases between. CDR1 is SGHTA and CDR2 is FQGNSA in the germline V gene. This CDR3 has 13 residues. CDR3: CASSPYTNTEAFF. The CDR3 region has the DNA TGTGCCAGCAGCCCTTACACGAACACTGAAGCTTTCTTT.

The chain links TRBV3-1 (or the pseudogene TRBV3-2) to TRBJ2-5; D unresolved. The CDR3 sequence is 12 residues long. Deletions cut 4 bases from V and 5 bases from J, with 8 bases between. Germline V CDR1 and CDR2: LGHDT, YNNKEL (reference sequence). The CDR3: CASSPFGETQYF. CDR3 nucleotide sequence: TGTGCCAGCAGCCCGTTCGGGGAGACCCAGTACTTC.

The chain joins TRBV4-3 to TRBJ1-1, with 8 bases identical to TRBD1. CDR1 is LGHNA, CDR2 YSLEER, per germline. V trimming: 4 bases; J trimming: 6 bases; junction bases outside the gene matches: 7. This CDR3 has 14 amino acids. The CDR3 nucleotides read TGCGCCAGCAGCCCACAGGGGGTGTCGCCTGAAGCTTTCTTT. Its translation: CASSPQGVSPEAFF.

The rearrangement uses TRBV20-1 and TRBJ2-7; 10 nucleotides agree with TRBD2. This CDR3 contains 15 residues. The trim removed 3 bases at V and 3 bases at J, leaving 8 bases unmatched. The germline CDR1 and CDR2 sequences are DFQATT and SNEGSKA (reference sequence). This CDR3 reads CSASPSGGTRYEQYF. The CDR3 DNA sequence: TGCAGTGCTAGTCCTAGCGGGGGTACCCGCTACGAGCAGTACTTC.

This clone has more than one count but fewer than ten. The CDR3 reads CASSDLDRDFGELFF. The CDR3 nucleotides are TGTGCCAGCAGTGATCTGGACAGGGACTTCGGGGAGCTGTTTTTT. This chain joins TRBV2 and TRBJ2-2; 8 nucleotides agree with TRBD1. The CDR3 is 15 amino acids. The junction had 7 bases not matched to a gene; V was cut back by 3 bases and J by 7 bases. In germline, CDR1 is SNHLY, CDR2 FYNNEI.

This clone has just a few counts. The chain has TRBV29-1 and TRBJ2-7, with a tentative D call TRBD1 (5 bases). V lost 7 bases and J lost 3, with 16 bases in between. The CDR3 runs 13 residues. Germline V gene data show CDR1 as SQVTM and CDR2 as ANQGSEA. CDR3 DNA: TGCAGCGCTGTGACAGACCTGAACTACGAGCAGTACTTC. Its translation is CSAVTDLNYEQYF.

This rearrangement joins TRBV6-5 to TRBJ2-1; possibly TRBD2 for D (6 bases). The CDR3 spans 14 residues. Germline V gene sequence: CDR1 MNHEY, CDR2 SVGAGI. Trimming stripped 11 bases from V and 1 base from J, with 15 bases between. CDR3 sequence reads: CAAGNPLSYNEQFF. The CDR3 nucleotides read TGTGCCGCGGGGAACCCTCTATCCTACAATGAGCAGTTCTTC.

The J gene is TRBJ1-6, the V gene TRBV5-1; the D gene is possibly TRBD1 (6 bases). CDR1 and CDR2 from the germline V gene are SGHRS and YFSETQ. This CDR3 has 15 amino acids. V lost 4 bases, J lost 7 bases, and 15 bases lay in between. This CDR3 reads CASSEDPGHNSPLHF. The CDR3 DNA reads TGCGCCAGCAGCGAAGACCCGGGACACAATTCACCCCTCCACTTT.

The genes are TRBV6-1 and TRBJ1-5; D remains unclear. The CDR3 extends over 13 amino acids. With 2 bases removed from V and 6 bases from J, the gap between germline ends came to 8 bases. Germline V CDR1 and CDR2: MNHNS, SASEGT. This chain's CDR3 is CASSENPSQPQHF. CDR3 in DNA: TGTGCCAGCAGTGAAAACCCCAGTCAGCCCCAGCATTTT.

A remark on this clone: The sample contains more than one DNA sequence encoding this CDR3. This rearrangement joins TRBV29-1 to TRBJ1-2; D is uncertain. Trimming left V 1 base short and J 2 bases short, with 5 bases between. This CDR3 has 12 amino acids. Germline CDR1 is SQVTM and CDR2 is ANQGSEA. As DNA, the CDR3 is TGCAGCGTTGAAGCGGGGAACTATGGCTACACCTTC. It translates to CSVEAGNYGYTF.

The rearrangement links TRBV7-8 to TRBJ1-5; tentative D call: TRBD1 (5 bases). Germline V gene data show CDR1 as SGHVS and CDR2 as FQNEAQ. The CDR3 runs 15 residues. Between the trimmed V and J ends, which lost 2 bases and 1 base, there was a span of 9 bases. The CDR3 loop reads CASSLSRVSNQPQHF. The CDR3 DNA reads TGTGCCAGCAGCTTATCCAGGGTCAGCAATCAGCCCCAGCATTTT.

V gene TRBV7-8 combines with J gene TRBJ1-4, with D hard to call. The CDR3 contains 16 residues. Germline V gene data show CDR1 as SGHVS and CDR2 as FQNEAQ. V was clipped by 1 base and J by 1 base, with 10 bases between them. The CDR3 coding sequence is TGTGCCAGCAGCTTAGATAGGGAGGGAACTAATGAAAAACTGTTTTTT. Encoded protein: CASSLDREGTNEKLFF. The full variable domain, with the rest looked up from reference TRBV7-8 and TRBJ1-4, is GAGVSQSPRYKVAKRGQDVALRCDPISGHVSLFWYQQALGQGPEFLTYFQNEAQLDKSGLPSDRFFAERPEGSVSTLKIQRTQQEDSAVYLCASSLDREGTNEKLFFGSGTQLSVL.

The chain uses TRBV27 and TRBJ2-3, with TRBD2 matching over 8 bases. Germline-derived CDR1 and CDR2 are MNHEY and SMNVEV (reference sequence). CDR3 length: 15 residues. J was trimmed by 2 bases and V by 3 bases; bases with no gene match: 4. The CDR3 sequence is CASSFFGGATDTQYF. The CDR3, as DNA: TGTGCCAGCAGTTTCTTCGGGGGGGCCACAGATACGCAGTATTTT.

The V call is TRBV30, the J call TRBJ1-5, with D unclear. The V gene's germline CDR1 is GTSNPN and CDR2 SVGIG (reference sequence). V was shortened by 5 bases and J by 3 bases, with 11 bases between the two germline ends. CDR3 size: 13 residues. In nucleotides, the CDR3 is TGTGCCTGGGCCGGGAATAACAATCAGCCCCAGCATTTT. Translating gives CAWAGNNNQPQHF.

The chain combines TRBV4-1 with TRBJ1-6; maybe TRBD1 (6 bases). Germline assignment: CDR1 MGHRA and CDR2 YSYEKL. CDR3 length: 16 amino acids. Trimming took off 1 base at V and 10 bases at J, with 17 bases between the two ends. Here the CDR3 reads CASSQGPGGAYSPLHF. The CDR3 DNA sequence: TGCGCCAGCAGCCAAGGTCCCGGGGGGGCTTACTCACCCCTCCACTTT.

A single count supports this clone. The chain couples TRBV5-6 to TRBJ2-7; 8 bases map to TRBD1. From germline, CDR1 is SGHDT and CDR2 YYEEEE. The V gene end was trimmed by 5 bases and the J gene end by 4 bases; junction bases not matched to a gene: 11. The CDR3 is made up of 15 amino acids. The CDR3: CASSPIGQGLYEQYF. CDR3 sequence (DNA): TGTGCCAGCAGTCCGATAGGACAGGGTTTATACGAGCAGTACTTC. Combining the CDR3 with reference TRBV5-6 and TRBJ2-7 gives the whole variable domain DAGVTQSPTHLIKTRGQQVTLRCSPKSGHDTVSWYQQALGQGPQFIFQYYEEEERQRGNFPDRFSGHQFPNYSSELNVNALLLGDSALYLCASSPIGQGLYEQYFGPGTRLTVT.

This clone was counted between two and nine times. The CDR3 DNA is TGTGCCAGCAGCCTTCGGGAAAGGGCTTATAATTCACCCCTCCACTTT. It is translated as CASSLRERAYNSPLHF. This chain joins TRBV5-6 and TRBJ1-6, with no clear D. Germline CDR1 reads SGHDT; CDR2 reads YYEEEE. The CDR3 is 16 residues long. V gave up 4 bases and J gave up 4 bases, with 15 bases separating them.

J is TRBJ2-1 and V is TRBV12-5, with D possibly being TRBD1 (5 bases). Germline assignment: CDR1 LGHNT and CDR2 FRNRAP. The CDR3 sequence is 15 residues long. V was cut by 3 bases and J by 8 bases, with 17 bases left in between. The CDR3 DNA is TGTGCTAGTGGTTTTGAAACCCAGGGTAACCATGAGCAGTTCTTC. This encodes CASGFETQGNHEQFF.

The chain's CDR3 is CASSFGQGEMTNGYTF. For the CDR3, the DNA is TGTGCCAGCAGCTTTGGACAGGGGGAAATGACGAATGGCTACACCTTC. The V call is TRBV3-1 (or the pseudogene TRBV3-2), the J call TRBJ1-2, with TRBD1 matching 10 bases. Germline CDR1 and CDR2: LGHDT and YNNKEL (reference sequence). The CDR3 contains 16 residues. Trimming removed 5 bases from V and 6 bases from J; junction bases left unmatched: 12.

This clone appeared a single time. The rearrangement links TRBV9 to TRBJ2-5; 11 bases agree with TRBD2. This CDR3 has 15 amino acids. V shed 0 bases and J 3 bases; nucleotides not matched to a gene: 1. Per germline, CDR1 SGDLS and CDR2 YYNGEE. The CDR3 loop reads CASSVVLAGEETQYF. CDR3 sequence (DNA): TGTGCCAGCAGCGTAGTACTAGCGGGGGAAGAGACCCAGTACTTC.

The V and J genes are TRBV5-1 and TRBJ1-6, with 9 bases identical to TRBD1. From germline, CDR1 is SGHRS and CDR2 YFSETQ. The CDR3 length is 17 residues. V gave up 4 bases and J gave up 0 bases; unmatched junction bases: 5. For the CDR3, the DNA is TGCGCCAGCAGCCCCGGGACAGGGAACTCCTATAATTCACCCCTCCACTTT. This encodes CASSPGTGNSYNSPLHF.

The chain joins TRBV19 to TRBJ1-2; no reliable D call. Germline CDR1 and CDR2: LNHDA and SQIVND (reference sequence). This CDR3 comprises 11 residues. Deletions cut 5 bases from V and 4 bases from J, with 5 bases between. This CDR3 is CASSGLYGYTF. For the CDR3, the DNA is TGTGCCAGTAGTGGCCTCTATGGCTACACCTTC.

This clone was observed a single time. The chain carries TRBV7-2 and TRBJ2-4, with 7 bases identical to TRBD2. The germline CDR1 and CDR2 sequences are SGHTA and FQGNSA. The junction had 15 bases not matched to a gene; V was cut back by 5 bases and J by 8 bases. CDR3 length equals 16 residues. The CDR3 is CASSGSGRELGDIQYF. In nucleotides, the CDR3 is TGTGCCAGCAGCGGGTCCGGGCGGGAGTTGGGGGACATTCAGTACTTC. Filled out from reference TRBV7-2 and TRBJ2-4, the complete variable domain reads GAGVSQSPSNKVTEKGKDVELRCDPISGHTALYWYRQSLGQGLEFLIYFQGNSAPDKSGLPSDRFSAERTGGSVSTLTIQRTQQEDSAVYLCASSGSGRELGDIQYFGAGTRLSVL.